A single sample gave rise to the 17 T cell receptor beta chains below, sequenced in a study of blood T cell repertoires in COVID-19. Sequencing used immunoSEQ multiplex PCR; TCRdb keeps in-frame clones, though not all of them. The table has 180,000 or so clones, 70% to 90% seen once; the top ten hold roughly 8%. Sequences were obtained from peripheral blood. The receptors were gathered from a man in his sixties with acute or convalescent COVID-19.

This rearrangement joins TRBV5-1 to TRBJ1-3; 7 bases line up with TRBD1. Germline-derived CDR1 and CDR2 are SGHRS and YFSETQ. V lost 4 bases to trimming and J lost 2 bases; unmatched junction nucleotides: 3. The CDR3 is made up of 14 amino acids. CDR3 region: CASSPGQPGNTIYF. The CDR3 DNA is TGCGCCAGCAGCCCGGGACAGCCTGGAAACACCATATATTTT.

The rearrangement links TRBV5-1 to TRBJ1-2; D unclear. This CDR3 contains 12 residues. Germline CDR1 is SGHRS and CDR2 is YFSETQ. Trimming left V 0 bases short and J 8 bases short, with 8 bases between. The CDR3: CASSLERQGYTF. The CDR3 nucleotides read TGCGCCAGCAGCTTGGAGAGGCAGGGCTACACCTTC.

CDR3 residues: CASSDLTYTDTQYF. The CDR3, as DNA: TGTGCCAGCAGTGATCTGACATACACAGATACGCAGTATTTT. This rearrangement joins TRBV2 to TRBJ2-3; no firm D call. Germline V lookup: CDR1 SNHLY, CDR2 FYNNEI. CDR3 length equals 14 residues. V was pared by 3 bases and J by 2 bases, with 9 bases between.

The rearrangement links TRBV6-5 to TRBJ2-7; 7 nucleotides align to TRBD2. Germline CDR1 and CDR2: MNHEY and SVGAGI. The CDR3 has 14 amino acids. V gave up 6 bases and J gave up 7 bases; unmatched junction bases: 12. The CDR3 nucleotides read TGTGCCAGCAGGTCCCCCGGGGGGACGGGGGAGCAGTACTTC. It translates to CASRSPGGTGEQYF.

The gene calls are TRBV28 and TRBJ1-5; 7 nucleotides agree with TRBD1. The germline V gene has CDR1 MDHEN and CDR2 SYDVKM. The CDR3 has 15 amino acids. Trimming cost V 6 bases and J 2 bases; bases outside gene matches: 7. The CDR3 region is CASRPTGAGNQPQHF. The DNA of the CDR3 is TGTGCCAGCAGACCCACAGGGGCCGGCAATCAGCCCCAGCATTTT.

This chain uses TRBV5-4 with TRBJ2-5, with D uncertain. The CDR3 contains 12 residues. V lost 4 bases and J lost 0, with 4 bases in between. CDR1 is SGHNT and CDR2 is YYREEE in the germline V gene (reference sequence). In DNA form, the CDR3 reads TGTGCCAGCAGCCCGTACCAAGAGACCCAGTACTTC. This gives the protein CASSPYQETQYF.

The chain is built from TRBV18 and TRBJ2-2; D unresolved. V was clipped by 2 bases and J by 5 bases, with 12 bases between them. This CDR3 has 15 amino acids. Germline V gene data show CDR1 as KGHSH and CDR2 as LQKENI. This chain's CDR3 is CASSPRQAETGELFF. DNA for the CDR3: TGTGCCAGCTCACCAAGGCAGGCCGAGACCGGGGAGCTGTTTTTT.

The J gene is TRBJ1-5, the V gene TRBV28, with 7 nucleotides matching TRBD1. Looked up from germline, CDR1 is MDHEN and CDR2 is SYDVKM. Trimming cost V 6 bases and J 2 bases; bases outside gene matches: 7. The CDR3 length is 15 residues. CDR3 sequence (DNA): TGTGCCAGCAGGAAAGGGGGCCTCGGCAATCAGCCCCAGCATTTT. It translates to CASRKGGLGNQPQHF.

The chain joins TRBV29-1 to TRBJ2-7, with TRBD2 matching 11 bases. The CDR3 runs to 13 residues. V was pared by 4 bases and J by 9 bases, with 8 bases of the junction left unmatched. Looked up from germline, CDR1 is SQVTM and CDR2 is ANQGSEA. The CDR3 DNA is TGCAGCGTTGTTCTTACTAGCGGGAGTCCGCAGTACTTC. Amino acids: CSVVLTSGSPQYF.

V usage is TRBV2 and J usage is TRBJ2-4; the match to TRBD2 covers 10 bases. CDR3 length equals 15 residues. Germline CDR1 is SNHLY and CDR2 is FYNNEI. Losses at the gene ends were 3 bases for V and 7 bases for J; bases not matched to a gene: 6. Here the CDR3 DNA reads TGTGCCAGCAGTGAGCGGCTAGCGGGAGTTAACATTCAGTACTTC. As protein: CASSERLAGVNIQYF.

The chain couples TRBV5-1 to TRBJ2-7, with 7 bases lining up with TRBD2. V shed 0 bases and J 4 bases; nucleotides not matched to a gene: 4. Per the germline V gene, CDR1 is SGHRS and CDR2 is YFSETQ. The CDR3 runs 14 residues. The CDR3 bases are TGCGCCAGCAGCTTGGAGGCTAGCGGTTACGAGCAGTACTTC. Its translation is CASSLEASGYEQYF.

The count of this clone is one. This chain joins TRBV4-1 and TRBJ2-2, with 9 positions matching TRBD2. V dropped 2 bases and J dropped 2; count of bases not matched to a gene: 15. CDR1 is MGHRA, CDR2 YSYEKL, per germline. The CDR3 has 20 residues. In DNA form, the CDR3 reads TGCGCCAGCAGCCAACGCCGGAACCGACTAGCGGAGCCCAACACCGGGGAGCTGTTTTTT. This codes for CASSQRRNRLAEPNTGELFF.

The genes are TRBV29-1 and TRBJ1-4; 8 bases fit TRBD1. Germline CDR1 SQVTM, CDR2 ANQGSEA. V lost 6 bases and J lost 8; bases outside the gene matches: 8. The CDR3 covers 13 residues. This CDR3 reads CSVTGQGEEKLFF. The CDR3 DNA reads as TGCAGCGTCACCGGACAGGGAGAAGAAAAACTGTTTTTT.

The chain joins TRBV21-1 to TRBJ2-7; the table's D call of TRBD1 was not tested on the DNA. TRBV21-1 is a known pseudogene. The CDR3 runs 22 residues. For the CDR3, the DNA is TGTGCCAGCAGCCCGCGTCCCGGGACAGGGACTGCCCCACTGAACTACTCCTACGAGCAGTACTTC. Residues: CASSPRPGTGTAPLNYSYEQYF.

This chain uses TRBV28 with TRBJ2-7, with D hard to call. Germline V gene sequence: CDR1 MDHEN, CDR2 SYDVKM. The CDR3 runs to 12 residues. Trimming removed 10 bases from V and 3 bases from J, with 13 bases in between. CDR3: CATTGRRYEQYF. The CDR3 nucleotides read TGTGCCACCACGGGTAGGCGCTACGAGCAGTACTTC.

The chain uses TRBV19 and TRBJ2-7; TRBD1 might be the D (7 bases). Germline assignment: CDR1 LNHDA and CDR2 SQIVND (reference sequence). Deletions cut 3 bases from V and 4 bases from J, with 16 bases between. The CDR3 spans 15 residues. CDR3 loop: CASSIRQGGGYEQYF. The CDR3 DNA reads TGTGCCAGTAGTATCCGGCAGGGGGGAGGATACGAGCAGTACTTC.

This chain uses TRBV6-1 with TRBJ1-5; tentative D call: TRBD1 (5 bases). V was trimmed by 3 bases and J by 4 bases, leaving 13 bases between them. CDR1 MNHNS and CDR2 SASEGT come from the germline V gene. The CDR3 is made up of 15 amino acids. The CDR3 coding sequence is TGTGCCAGCAGTGAGGGTAGGGGCAGGAATCAGCCCCAGCATTTT. Translation gives CASSEGRGRNQPQHF.